This entry lists 5 T cell receptor beta chains sequenced from one sample in a study of CD8+ T cells in alopecia areata. Reverse transcribed after extraction, RNA yielded cDNA as the sequencing template. TCRdb's table, derived via immunoSEQ multiplex PCR, lists solely in-frame clones and lacks some. The data contain tens of thousands of clones, under 60% of them singletons. As to treatment: oral pan-JAK inhibitor, 5-10 mg twice daily. The material was CD8+ T cells sorted from blood, obtained at approximately week 37, from a patient treated with tofacitinib. These receptors were collected from a human donor with alopecia areata.

This clone showed up just a few times. The chain employs TRBV19 and TRBJ2-5; D is undetermined. In germline, CDR1 is LNHDA, CDR2 SQIVND (reference sequence). Trimming took 6 bases from V and 5 from J, leaving 4 bases between them. This CDR3 has 10 residues. The CDR3 protein is CASRAETQYF. CDR3 sequence (DNA): TGTGCCAGTAGGGCGGAGACCCAGTACTTC. The full variable domain, with the rest looked up from reference TRBV19 and TRBJ2-5, is DGGITQSPKYLFRKEGQNVTLSCEQNLNHDAMYWYRQDPGQGLRLIYYSQIVNDFQKGDIAEGYSVSREKKESFPLTVTSAQKNPTAFYLCASRAETQYFGPGTRLLVL.

V and J are TRBV27 and TRBJ1-5; D not resolved. CDR1 MNHEY and CDR2 SMNVEV come from the germline V gene (reference sequence). The CDR3 extends over 13 amino acids. The V and J ends lost 6 bases and 2 bases respectively, with 8 bases between them. DNA for the CDR3: TGTGCCAGCAGGGCTCGGGGCAATCAGCCCCAGCATTTT. Its translation is CASRARGNQPQHF.

This clone was seen more than once but under ten times. V usage is TRBV29-1 and J usage is TRBJ1-2; D might be TRBD1 (6 bases). CDR1 is SQVTM and CDR2 is ANQGSEA in the germline V gene. The CDR3 has 13 amino acids. The V end was cut by 6 bases, the J end by 0 bases, with 11 bases between. The CDR3 reads CSVGGHPNYGYTF. DNA of the CDR3: TGCAGCGTGGGGGGGCACCCTAACTATGGCTACACCTTC.

The rearrangement uses TRBV9 and TRBJ2-1, with 7 bases matching TRBD2. This CDR3 is 19 amino acids long. Germline trimming cut 3 bases from V and 8 bases from J; bases unmatched to any gene: 23. Germline lookup yields CDR1 SGDLS and CDR2 YYNGEE. The CDR3 region is CASSDNLGVRAGEVHEQFF. In DNA form, the CDR3 reads TGTGCCAGCAGCGACAACCTCGGGGTTAGGGCGGGAGAGGTCCATGAGCAGTTCTTC.

A single count supports this clone. The gene calls are TRBV9 and TRBJ2-1; a weak D match, TRBD2 (7 bases). The CDR3 is 16 residues long. Germline lookup yields CDR1 SGDLS and CDR2 YYNGEE. Trimming took 4 bases from V and 3 from J, leaving 17 bases between them. CDR3 amino acids: CASSSRGGADYNEQFF. CDR3 DNA: TGTGCCAGCAGCTCGAGGGGGGGAGCGGACTACAATGAGCAGTTCTTC.